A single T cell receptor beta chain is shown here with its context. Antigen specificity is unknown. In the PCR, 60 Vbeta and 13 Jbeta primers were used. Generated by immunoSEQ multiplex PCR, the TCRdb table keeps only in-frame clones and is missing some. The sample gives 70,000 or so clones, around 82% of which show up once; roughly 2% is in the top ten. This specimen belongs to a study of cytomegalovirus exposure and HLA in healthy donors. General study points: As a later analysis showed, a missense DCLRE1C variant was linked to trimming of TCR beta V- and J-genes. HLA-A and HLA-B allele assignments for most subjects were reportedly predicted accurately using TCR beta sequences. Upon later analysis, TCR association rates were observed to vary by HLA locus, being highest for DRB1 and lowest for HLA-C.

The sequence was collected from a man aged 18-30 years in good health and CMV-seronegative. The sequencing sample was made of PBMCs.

The CDR3 loop is CASSPGGARRNTEAFF. As DNA, the CDR3 is TGTGCCAGCAGCCCCGGGGGGGCGAGAAGGAACACTGAAGCTTTCTTT. J is TRBJ1-1 and V is TRBV7-9, with D perhaps TRBD1 (6 bases). The V gene's germline CDR1 is SEHNR and CDR2 FQNEAQ (reference sequence). Trimming shortened V by 5 bases and J by 1 base, and 17 bases separated the two germline ends. The CDR3 is 16 residues long.